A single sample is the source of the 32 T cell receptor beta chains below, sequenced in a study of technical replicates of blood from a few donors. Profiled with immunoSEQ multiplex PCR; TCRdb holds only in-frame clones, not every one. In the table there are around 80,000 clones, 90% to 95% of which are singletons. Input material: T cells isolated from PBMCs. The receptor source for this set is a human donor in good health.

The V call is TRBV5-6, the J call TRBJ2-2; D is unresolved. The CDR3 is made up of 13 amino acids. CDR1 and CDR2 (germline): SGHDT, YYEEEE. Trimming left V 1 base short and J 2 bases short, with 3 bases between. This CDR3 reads CASSLINTGELFF. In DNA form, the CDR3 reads TGTGCCAGCAGCTTGATAAACACCGGGGAGCTGTTTTTT.

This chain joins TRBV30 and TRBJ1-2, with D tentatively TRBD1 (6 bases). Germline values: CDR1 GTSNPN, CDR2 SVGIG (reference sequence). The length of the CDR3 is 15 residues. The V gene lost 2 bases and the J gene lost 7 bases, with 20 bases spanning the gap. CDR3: CAWSTLQGPVSGYTF. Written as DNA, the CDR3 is TGTGCCTGGAGTACACTACAGGGCCCCGTGAGTGGCTACACCTTC.

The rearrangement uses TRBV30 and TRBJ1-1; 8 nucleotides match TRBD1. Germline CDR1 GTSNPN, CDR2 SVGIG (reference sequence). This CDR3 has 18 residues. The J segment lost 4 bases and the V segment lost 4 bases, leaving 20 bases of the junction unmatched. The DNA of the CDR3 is TGTGCCTGGAACTCAGCCCTACCTCGAGGACAGGGAGCCACTGAAGCTTTCTTT. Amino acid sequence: CAWNSALPRGQGATEAFF. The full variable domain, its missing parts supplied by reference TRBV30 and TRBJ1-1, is SQTIHQWPATLVQPVGSPLSLECTVEGTSNPNLYWYRQAAGRGLQLLFYSVGIGQISSEVPQNLSASRPQDRQFILSSKKLLLSDSGFYLCAWNSALPRGQGATEAFFGQGTRLTVV.

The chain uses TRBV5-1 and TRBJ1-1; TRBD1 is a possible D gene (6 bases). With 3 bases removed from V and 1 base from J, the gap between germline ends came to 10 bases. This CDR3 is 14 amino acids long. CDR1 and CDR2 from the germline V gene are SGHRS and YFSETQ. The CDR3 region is CASSSQGSNTEAFF. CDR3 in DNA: TGCGCCAGCAGCTCACAGGGATCGAACACTGAAGCTTTCTTT.

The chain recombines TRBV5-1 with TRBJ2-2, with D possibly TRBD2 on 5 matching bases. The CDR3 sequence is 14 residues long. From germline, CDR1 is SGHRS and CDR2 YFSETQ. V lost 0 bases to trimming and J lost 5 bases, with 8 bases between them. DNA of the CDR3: TGCGCCAGCAGCTTGGAACTAGGGACCGGGGAGCTGTTTTTT. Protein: CASSLELGTGELFF. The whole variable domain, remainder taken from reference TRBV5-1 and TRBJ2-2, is KAGVTQTPRYLIKTRGQQVTLSCSPISGHRSVSWYQQTPGQGLQFLFEYFSETQRNKGNFPGRFSGRQFSNSRSEMNVSTLELGDSALYLCASSLELGTGELFFGEGSRLTVL.

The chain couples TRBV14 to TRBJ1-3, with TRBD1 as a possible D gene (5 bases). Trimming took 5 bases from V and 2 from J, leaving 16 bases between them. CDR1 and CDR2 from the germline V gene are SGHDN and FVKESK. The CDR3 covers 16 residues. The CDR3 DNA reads TGTGCCAGCAGCAACCCGGGCGGGGCTACTGGAAACACCATATATTTT. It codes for CASSNPGGATGNTIYF.

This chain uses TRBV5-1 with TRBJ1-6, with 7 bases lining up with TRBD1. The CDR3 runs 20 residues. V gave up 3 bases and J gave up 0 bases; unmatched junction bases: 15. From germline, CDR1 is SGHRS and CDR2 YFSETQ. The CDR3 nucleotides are TGCGCCAGCAGCTCCTCCCAACTCGGGACAGTGAGCTCCTATAATTCACCCCTCCACTTT. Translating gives CASSSSQLGTVSSYNSPLHF.

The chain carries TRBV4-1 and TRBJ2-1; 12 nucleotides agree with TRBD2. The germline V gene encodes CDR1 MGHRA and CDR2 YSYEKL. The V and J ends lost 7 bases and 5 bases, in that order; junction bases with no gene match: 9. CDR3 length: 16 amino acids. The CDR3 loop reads CASKGLAGKSHNEQFF. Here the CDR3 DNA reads TGCGCCAGCAAAGGACTAGCGGGAAAGTCCCACAATGAGCAGTTCTTC.

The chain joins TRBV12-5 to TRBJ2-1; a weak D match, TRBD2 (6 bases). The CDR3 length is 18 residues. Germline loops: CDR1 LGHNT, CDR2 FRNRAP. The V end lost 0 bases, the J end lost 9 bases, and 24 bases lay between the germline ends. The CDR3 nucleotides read TGTGCTAGTGGTTTGGTTCCTACGGGGATAAGCGGGTATACTGAGCAGTTCTTC. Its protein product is CASGLVPTGISGYTEQFF.

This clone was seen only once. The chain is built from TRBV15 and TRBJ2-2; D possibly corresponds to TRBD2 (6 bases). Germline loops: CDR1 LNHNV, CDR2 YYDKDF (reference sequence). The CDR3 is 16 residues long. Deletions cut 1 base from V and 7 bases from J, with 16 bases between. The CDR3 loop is CATSRVGGPGYGELFF. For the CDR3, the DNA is TGTGCCACCAGCAGAGTTGGAGGGCCAGGGTACGGGGAGCTGTTTTTT.

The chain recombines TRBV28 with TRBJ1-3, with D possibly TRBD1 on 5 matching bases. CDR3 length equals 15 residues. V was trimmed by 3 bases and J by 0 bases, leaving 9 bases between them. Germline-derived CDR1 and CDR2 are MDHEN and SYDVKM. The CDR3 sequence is CASSFGHDSGNTIYF. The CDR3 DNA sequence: TGTGCCAGCAGTTTCGGACATGACTCTGGAAACACCATATATTTT.

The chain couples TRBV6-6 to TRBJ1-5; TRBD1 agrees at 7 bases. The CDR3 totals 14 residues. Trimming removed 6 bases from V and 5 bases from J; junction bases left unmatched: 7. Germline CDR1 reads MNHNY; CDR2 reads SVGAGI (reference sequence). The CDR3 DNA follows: TGTGCCAGCAGGCCGGGACAGCCTTATCAGCCCCAGCATTTT. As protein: CASRPGQPYQPQHF.

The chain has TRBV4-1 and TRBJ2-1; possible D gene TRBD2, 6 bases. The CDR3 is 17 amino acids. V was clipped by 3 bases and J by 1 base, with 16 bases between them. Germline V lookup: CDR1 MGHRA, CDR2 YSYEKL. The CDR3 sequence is CASSHVLARGSYNEQFF. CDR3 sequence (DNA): TGCGCCAGCAGCCACGTACTAGCTCGTGGATCCTACAATGAGCAGTTCTTC.

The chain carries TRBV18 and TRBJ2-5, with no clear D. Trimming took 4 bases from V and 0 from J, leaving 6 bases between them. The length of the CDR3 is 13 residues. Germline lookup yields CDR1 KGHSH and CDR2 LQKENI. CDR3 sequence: CASSLQYQETQYF. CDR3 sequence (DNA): TGTGCCAGCTCACTCCAGTACCAAGAGACCCAGTACTTC. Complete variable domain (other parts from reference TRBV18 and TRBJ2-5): NAGVMQNPRHLVRRRGQEARLRCSPMKGHSHVYWYRQLPEEGLKFMVYLQKENIIDESGMPKERFSAEFPKEGPSILRIQQVVRGDSAAYFCASSLQYQETQYFGPGTRLLVL.

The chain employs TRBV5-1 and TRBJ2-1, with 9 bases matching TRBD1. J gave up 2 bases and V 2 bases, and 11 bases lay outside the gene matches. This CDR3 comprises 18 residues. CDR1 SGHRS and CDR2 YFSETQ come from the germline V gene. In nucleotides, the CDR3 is TGCGCCAGCAGCTTATGGACGTTCGACAGGGGGGCCTACAATGAGCAGTTCTTC. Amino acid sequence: CASSLWTFDRGAYNEQFF.

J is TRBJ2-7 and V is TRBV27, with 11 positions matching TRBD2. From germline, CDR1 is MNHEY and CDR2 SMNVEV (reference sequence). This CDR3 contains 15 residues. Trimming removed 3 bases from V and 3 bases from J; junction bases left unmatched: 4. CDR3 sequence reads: CASSFLAGGSYEQYF. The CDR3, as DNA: TGTGCCAGCAGTTTCTTAGCGGGGGGGAGCTACGAGCAGTACTTC.

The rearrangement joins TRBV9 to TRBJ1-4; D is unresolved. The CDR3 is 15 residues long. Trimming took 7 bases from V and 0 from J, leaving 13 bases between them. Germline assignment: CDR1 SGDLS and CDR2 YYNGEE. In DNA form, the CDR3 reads TGTGCCAGCGCCCGGAGAGTTGCAACTAATGAAAAACTGTTTTTT. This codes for CASARRVATNEKLFF.

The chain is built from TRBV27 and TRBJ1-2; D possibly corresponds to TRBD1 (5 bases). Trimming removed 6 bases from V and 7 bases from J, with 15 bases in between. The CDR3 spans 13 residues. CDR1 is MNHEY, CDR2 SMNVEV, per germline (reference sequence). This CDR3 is CASRPYQGGGYTF. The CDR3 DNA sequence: TGTGCCAGCAGGCCTTATCAGGGTGGTGGCTACACCTTC.

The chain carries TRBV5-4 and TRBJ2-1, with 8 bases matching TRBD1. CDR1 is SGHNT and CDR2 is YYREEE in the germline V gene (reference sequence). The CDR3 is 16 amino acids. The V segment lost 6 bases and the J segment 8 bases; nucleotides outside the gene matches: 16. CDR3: CASTKSRVGQGDEQFF. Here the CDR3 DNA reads TGTGCCAGCACCAAATCACGCGTTGGACAGGGCGATGAGCAGTTCTTC.

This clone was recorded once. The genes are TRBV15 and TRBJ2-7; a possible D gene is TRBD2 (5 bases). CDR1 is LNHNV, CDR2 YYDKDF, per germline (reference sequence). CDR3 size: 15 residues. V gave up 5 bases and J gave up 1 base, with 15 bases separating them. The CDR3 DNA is TGTGCCACCAGCGGACTCCTGGTTGAATCCTACGAGCAGTACTTC. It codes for CATSGLLVESYEQYF.

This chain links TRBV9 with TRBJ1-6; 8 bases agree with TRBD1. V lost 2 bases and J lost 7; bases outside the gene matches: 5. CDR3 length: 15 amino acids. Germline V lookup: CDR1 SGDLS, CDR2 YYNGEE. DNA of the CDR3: TGTGCCAGCAGCGTCGGACAGGGTCCCAATTCACCCCTCCACTTT. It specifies CASSVGQGPNSPLHF.

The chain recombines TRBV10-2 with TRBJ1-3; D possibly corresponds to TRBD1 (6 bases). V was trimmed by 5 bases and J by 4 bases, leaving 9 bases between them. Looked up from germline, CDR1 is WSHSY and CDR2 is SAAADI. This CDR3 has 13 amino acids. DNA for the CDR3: TGCGCCAGCAGTACAGGGTTGGGAAACACCATATATTTT. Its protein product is CASSTGLGNTIYF.

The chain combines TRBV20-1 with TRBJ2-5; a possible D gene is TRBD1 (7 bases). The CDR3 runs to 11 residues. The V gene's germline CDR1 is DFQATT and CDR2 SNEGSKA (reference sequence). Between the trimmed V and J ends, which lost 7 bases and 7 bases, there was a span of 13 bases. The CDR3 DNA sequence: TGCAGTGTAACCCAGGGGGGGACCCAGTACTTC. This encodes CSVTQGGTQYF.

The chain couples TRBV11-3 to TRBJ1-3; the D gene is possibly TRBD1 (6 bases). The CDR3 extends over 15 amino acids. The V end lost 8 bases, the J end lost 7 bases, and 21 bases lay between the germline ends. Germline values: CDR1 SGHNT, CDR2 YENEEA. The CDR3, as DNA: TGTGCCAGCTCCCCCGCCGAACAGGGCTTCAACACCATATATTTT. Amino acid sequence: CASSPAEQGFNTIYF.

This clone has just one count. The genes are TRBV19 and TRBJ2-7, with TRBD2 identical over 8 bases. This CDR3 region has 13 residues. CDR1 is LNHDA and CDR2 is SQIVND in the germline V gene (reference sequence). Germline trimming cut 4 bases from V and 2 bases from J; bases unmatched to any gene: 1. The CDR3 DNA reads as TGTGCCAGTAGTACGGGGGGGGCCTACGAGCAGTACTTC. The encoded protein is CASSTGGAYEQYF.

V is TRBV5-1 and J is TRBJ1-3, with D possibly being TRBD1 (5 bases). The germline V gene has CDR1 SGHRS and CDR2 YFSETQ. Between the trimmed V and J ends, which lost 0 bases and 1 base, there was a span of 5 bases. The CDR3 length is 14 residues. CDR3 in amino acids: CASSLEGSGNTIYF. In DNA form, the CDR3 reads TGCGCCAGCAGCTTGGAGGGGTCTGGAAACACCATATATTTT.

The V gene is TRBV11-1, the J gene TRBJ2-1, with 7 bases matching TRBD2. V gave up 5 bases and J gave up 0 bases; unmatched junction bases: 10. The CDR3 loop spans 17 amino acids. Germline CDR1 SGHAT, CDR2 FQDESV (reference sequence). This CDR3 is CASSGGAGTLSYNEQFF. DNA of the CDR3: TGTGCCAGCAGCGGAGGAGCGGGGACCCTCTCCTACAATGAGCAGTTCTTC.

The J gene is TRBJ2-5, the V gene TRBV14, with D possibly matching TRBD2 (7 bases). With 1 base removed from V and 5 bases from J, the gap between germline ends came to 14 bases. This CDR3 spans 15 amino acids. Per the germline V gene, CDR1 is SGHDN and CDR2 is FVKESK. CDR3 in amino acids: CASSQAGGRRETQYF. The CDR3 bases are TGTGCCAGCAGCCAAGCCGGGGGGCGACGGGAGACCCAGTACTTC.

This chain's CDR3 is CASTDSGELFF. Written as DNA, the CDR3 is TGTGCCAGCACTGACTCCGGGGAGCTGTTTTTT. The chain combines TRBV7-9 with TRBJ2-2; D call uncertain. Germline V gene sequence: CDR1 SEHNR, CDR2 FQNEAQ (reference sequence). The CDR3 has 11 amino acids. The ends were cut back, 7 bases at V and 6 bases at J, with 6 bases in the middle.

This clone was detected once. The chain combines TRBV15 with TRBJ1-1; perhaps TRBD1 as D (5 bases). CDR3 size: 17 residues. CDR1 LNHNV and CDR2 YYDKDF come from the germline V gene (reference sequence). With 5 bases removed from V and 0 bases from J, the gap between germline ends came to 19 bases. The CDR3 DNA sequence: TGTGCCACCAGCCGGGGGATCGTAGGTGAGATGAACACTGAAGCTTTCTTT. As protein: CATSRGIVGEMNTEAFF.

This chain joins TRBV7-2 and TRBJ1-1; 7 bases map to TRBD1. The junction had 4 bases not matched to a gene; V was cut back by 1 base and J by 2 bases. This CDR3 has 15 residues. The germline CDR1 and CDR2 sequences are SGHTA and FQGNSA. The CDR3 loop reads CASSLGPGGNTEAFF. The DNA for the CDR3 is TGTGCCAGCAGCTTAGGTCCAGGGGGAAACACTGAAGCTTTCTTT.

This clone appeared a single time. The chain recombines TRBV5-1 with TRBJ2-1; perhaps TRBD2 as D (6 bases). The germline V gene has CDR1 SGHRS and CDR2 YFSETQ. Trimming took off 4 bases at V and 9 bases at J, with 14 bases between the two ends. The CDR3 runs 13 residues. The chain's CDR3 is CASSQGGVPEQFF. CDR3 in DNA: TGCGCCAGCAGCCAAGGCGGGGTTCCTGAGCAGTTCTTC. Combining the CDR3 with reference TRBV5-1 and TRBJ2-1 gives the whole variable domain KAGVTQTPRYLIKTRGQQVTLSCSPISGHRSVSWYQQTPGQGLQFLFEYFSETQRNKGNFPGRFSGRQFSNSRSEMNVSTLELGDSALYLCASSQGGVPEQFFGPGTRLTVL.